This T cell receptor (beta chain) was sequenced in a study of CDR3 diversity in severe acne. Germline V lookup: CDR1 SGHDN, CDR2 FVKESK. The length of the CDR3 is 14 residues. V shed 1 base and J shed 5 bases, with 12 bases lying between them. TCRdb fed the PCR reads into MiXCR, producing one record per CDR3 protein. The sample has around 94,000 distinct CDR3 sequences; roughly half are singletons. The chain couples TRBV14 to TRBJ2-7; possible D gene TRBD2, 5 bases. Sequencing input: blood. The receptor was derived from a male donor with acne. The CDR3 bases are TGTGCCAGCAGCCAAGTCACGGGAACCCACGAGCAGTACTTC. Translating gives CASSQVTGTHEQYF.